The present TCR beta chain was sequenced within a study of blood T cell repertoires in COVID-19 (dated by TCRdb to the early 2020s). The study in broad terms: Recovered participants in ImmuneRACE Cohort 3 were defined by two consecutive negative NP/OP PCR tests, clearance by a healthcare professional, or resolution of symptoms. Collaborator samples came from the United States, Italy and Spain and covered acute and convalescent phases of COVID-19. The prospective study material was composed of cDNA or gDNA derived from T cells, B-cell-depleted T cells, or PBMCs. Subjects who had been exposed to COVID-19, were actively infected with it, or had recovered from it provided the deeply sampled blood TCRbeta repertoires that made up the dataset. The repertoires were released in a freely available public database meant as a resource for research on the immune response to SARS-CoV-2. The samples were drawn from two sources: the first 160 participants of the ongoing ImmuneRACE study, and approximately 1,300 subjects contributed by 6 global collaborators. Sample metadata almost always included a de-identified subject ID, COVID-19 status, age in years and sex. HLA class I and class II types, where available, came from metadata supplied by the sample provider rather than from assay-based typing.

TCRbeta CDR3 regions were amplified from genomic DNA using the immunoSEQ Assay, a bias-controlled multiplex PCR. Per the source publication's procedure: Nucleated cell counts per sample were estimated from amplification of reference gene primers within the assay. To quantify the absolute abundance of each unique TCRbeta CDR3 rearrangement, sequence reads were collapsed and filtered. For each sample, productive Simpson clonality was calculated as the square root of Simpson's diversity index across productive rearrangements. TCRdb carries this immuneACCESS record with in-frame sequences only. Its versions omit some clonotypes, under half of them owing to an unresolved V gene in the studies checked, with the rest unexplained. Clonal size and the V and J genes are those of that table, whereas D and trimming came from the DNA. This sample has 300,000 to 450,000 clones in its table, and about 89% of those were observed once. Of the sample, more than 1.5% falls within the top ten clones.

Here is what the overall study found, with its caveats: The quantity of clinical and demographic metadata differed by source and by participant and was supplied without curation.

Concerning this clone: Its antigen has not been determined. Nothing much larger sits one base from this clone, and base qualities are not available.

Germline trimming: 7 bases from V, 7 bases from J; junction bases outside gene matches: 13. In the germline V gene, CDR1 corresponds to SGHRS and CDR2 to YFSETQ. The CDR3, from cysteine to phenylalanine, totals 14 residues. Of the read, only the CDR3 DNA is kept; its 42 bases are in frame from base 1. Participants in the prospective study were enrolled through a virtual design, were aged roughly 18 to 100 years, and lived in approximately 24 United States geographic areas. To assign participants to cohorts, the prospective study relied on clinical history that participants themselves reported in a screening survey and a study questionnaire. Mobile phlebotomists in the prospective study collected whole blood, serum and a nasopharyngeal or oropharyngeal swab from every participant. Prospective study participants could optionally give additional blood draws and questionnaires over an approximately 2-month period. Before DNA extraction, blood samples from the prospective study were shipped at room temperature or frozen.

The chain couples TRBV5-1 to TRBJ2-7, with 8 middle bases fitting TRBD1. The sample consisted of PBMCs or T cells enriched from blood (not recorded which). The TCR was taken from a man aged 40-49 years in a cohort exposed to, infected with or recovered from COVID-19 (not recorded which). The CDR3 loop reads CASHDRGRTNEQYF. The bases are TGCGCCAGCCACGACAGGGGACGGACGAATGAGCAGTACTTC.